This TCR beta chain stems from a study of PD-1 blockade in mismatch repair-deficient tumors. Overall study context: Patients had fewer than 15 mismatch repair-deficient cancer types and were previously treated and progressing.

The length of the CDR3 is 15 residues. V lost 1 base and J 0 bases, leaving 10 bases between the germline ends. The germline gives CDR1 SGHVS, CDR2 FNYEAQ. Note on this clone: Its antigen is not identified.

The study, taken as a whole, reports: Tumor-resident clones, often absent from pretreatment blood, expanded after pembrolizumab and then contracted.

The data were produced by immunoSEQ multiplex PCR, yet TCRdb's version contains in-frame clones alone and is incomplete. The data show more than 8,500 clones, approximately 85% seen once. All patients were mismatch repair deficient, assessed by either PCR or immunohistochemistry. The J gene is TRBJ2-7, the V gene TRBV7-6; the D gene is possibly TRBD2 (6 bases). This specimen was PBMCs, taken roughly 46 weeks after starting pembrolizumab. This receptor was identified in an adult with mismatch repair-deficient cancer. The CDR3 loop reads CASSLDRGSSYEQYF. DNA for the CDR3: TGTGCCAGCAGCTTAGATCGGGGGAGCTCCTACGAGCAGTACTTC.